This paragraph covers one TCR beta chain sequence. Data came from immunoSEQ multiplex PCR; TCRdb stores just in-frame clones and leaves some out. This table holds fewer than 700,000 clones, roughly 91% found once. This CDR3 spans 15 amino acids. Germline CDR1 SNHLY, CDR2 FYNNEI. V trimming: 1 base; J trimming: 5 bases; junction bases outside the gene matches: 2. The Seattle site enrolled patients during active infection and followed them longitudinally. This sample was taken from a study of blood T cell repertoires in COVID-19. About the study: COVID-19 samples from acute and convalescent phases originated in the United States, Italy and Spain. T cells, B-cell-depleted T cells, or PBMCs supplied cDNA or gDNA.

The clonotype was recovered from a woman between 50 and 59 years old with COVID-19, enrolled during active disease. The specimen sequenced was peripheral blood. The V gene is TRBV2, the J gene TRBJ2-1, with TRBD2 matching over 10 bases. The CDR3 coding sequence is TGTGCCAGCAGTGAAGGGCTAGCGGGGGACAATGAGCAGTTCTTC. It yields the protein CASSEGLAGDNEQFF.